Below, 12 T cell receptor beta chains from the same sample are listed, as sequenced in a study of blood T cells in healthy people across ages. Sample-barcoded 5' priming and a J-beta primer mix drove a second PCR of roughly 6 to 12 cycles. TCRdb ran MiXCR on the 5' RACE reads and lists one entry per CDR3 protein. The sample lists over a million distinct CDR3 sequences; about 25% were seen once. This same sample was also part of a study on T cells of mothers and their children.

The sample taken for sequencing was blood. These receptors all stem from a girl under 10 years old in good health.

This clonotype turned up a few times. V and J are TRBV11-2 and TRBJ2-4, with D perhaps matching TRBD2 (7 bases). The germline V and J ends were trimmed by 0 bases and 5 bases, with 11 bases remaining between them. CDR3 length: 15 amino acids. Germline assignment: CDR1 SGHAT and CDR2 FQNNGV. In DNA form, the CDR3 reads TGTGCCAGCAGCTTAGATCTCGGGGGGCAAAACATTCAGTACTTC. Its translation is CASSLDLGGQNIQYF.

The rearrangement uses TRBV7-2 and TRBJ2-5, with D possibly being TRBD1 (5 bases). Germline V CDR1 and CDR2: SGHTA, FQGNSA. V was shortened by 1 base and J by 5 bases, with 11 bases between the two germline ends. The CDR3 runs 14 residues. CDR3 in DNA: TGTGCCAGCAGCTTAGTTAGCAGGGTTGAGACCCAGTACTTC. Residues: CASSLVSRVETQYF.

This chain links TRBV12-3 or TRBV12-4 with TRBJ2-7; D perhaps matches TRBD2 (5 bases). CDR3 size: 14 residues. As DNA, the CDR3 is TGTGTCAGTTTACGGTCGGGGAGCTCCTACGAGCAGTACTTC. Translating it yields CVSLRSGSSYEQYF.

This clonotype was counted between two and nine times. The V and J genes are TRBV20-1 and TRBJ2-6, with TRBD1 as a possible D gene (6 bases). Trimming stripped 7 bases from V and 1 base from J, with 11 bases between. This CDR3 has 14 residues. The germline V gene has CDR1 DFQATT and CDR2 SNEGSKA (reference sequence). As DNA, the CDR3 is TGCAGTGTCGGACAGTCATCTGGGGCCAACGTCCTGACTTTC. It is translated as CSVGQSSGANVLTF.

This clonotype showed up just a few times. The chain joins TRBV5-1 to TRBJ1-3; D is ambiguous. Germline assignment: CDR1 SGHRS and CDR2 YFSETQ. Between the trimmed V and J ends, which lost 0 bases and 0 bases, there was a span of 7 bases. The CDR3 length is 15 residues. The CDR3: CASSLELLSGNTIYF. The DNA of the CDR3 is TGCGCCAGCAGCTTGGAACTTCTCTCTGGAAACACCATATATTTT.

This clonotype was seen a few times. CDR3 coding DNA: TGTGCCAGCAGCCCAGCGGACCTTCGTCTTTTGGGAGGGACAGGAGGGAACACCATATATTTT. Translation gives CASSPADLRLLGGTGGNTIYF. This chain joins TRBV11-1 and TRBJ1-3, with 8 bases matching TRBD1. Germline V gene data show CDR1 as SGHAT and CDR2 as FQDESV (reference sequence). V shed 5 bases and J 7 bases; nucleotides not matched to a gene: 28. CDR3 length: 21 residues. The full variable domain, completed using reference TRBV11-1 and TRBJ1-3, is EAEVAQSPRYKITEKSQAVAFWCDPISGHATLYWYRQILGQGPELLVQFQDESVVDDSQLPKDRFSAERLKGVDSTLKIQPAELGDSAMYLCASSPADLRLLGGTGGNTIYFGEGSWLTVV.

This clonotype was detected a few times. The gene calls are TRBV10-3 and TRBJ1-2; D gene ambiguous. The V gene lost 2 bases and the J gene lost 2 bases, with 9 bases spanning the gap. This CDR3 region has 14 residues. Germline V gene sequence: CDR1 ENHRY, CDR2 SYGVKD. The CDR3, as DNA: TGTGCCATCAGTGAGAGTGGAGGGAACTATGGCTACACCTTC. Translating gives CAISESGGNYGYTF.

The genes are TRBV27 and TRBJ1-4, with 7 bases aligning to TRBD1. The ends lost 5 bases at V and 7 bases at J; junction bases unmatched: 7. CDR1 and CDR2 (germline): MNHEY, SMNVEV (reference sequence). This CDR3 comprises 14 residues. CDR3 region: CASSVQGFGEKLFF. CDR3 DNA sequence: TGTGCCAGCAGTGTACAGGGGTTCGGTGAAAAACTGTTTTTT.

The sample holds a few counts of this clonotype. J is TRBJ2-4 and V is TRBV12-3 or TRBV12-4; D is perhaps TRBD1 (7 bases). CDR3 length: 14 residues. The ends were cut back, 6 bases at V and 7 bases at J, with 16 bases in the middle. The CDR3 loop is CASSTPGGGNIQYF. The CDR3 region has the DNA TGTGCCAGCAGCACCCCAGGGGGAGGCAACATTCAGTACTTC.

This clonotype was observed a handful of times. The chain is built from TRBV6-5 and TRBJ1-1; D not certain. V lost 0 bases and J 7 bases, leaving 9 bases between the germline ends. This CDR3 is 13 amino acids long. Per germline, CDR1 MNHEY and CDR2 SVGAGI. In DNA, the CDR3 is TGTGCCAGCAGTTACTCTAAGGGCGTTGAAGCTTTCTTT. It encodes CASSYSKGVEAFF.

This clonotype was picked up a small number of times. The genes are TRBV7-9 and TRBJ2-1; TRBD2 might be the D (5 bases). The CDR3 runs to 14 residues. Trimming pared 5 bases from V and 4 bases from J, leaving 12 bases between. From germline, CDR1 is SEHNR and CDR2 FQNEAQ (reference sequence). Here the CDR3 DNA reads TGTGCCAGCAGCCCGCCAGGAGGTTACAATGAGCAGTTCTTC. Residues: CASSPPGGYNEQFF.

The rearrangement links TRBV6-2 or TRBV6-3 to TRBJ2-5; D could derive from TRBD1 or TRBD2 (5 bases each). V lost 8 bases and J lost 1, with 11 bases in between. CDR1 and CDR2 from the germline V gene are MNHEY and SVGEGT. The length of the CDR3 is 13 residues. CDR3 bases: TGTGCCAGCCTGGGACGAAGCCAAGAGACCCAGTACTTC. Its protein product is CASLGRSQETQYF.